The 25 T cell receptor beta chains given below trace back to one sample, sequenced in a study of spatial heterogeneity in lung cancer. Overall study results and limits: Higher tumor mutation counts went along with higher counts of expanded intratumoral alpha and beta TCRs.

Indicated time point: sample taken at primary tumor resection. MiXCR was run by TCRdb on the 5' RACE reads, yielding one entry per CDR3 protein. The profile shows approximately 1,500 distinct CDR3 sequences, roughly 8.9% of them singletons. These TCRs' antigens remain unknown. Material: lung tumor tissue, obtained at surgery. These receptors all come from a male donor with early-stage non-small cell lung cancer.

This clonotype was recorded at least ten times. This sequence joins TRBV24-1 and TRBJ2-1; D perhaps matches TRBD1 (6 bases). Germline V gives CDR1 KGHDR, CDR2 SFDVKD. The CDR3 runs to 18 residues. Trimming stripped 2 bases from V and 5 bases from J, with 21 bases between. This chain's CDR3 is CATSDSRQGTPHDNEQFF. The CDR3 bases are TGTGCCACCAGTGATTCGCGGCAGGGGACCCCTCACGACAATGAGCAGTTCTTC.

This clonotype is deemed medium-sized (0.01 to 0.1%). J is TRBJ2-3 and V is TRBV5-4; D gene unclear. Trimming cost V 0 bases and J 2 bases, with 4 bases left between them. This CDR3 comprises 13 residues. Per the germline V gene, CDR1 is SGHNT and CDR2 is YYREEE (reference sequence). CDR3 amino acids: CASSLEPTDTQYF. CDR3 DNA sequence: TGTGCCAGCAGCTTGGAACCCACAGATACGCAGTATTTT.

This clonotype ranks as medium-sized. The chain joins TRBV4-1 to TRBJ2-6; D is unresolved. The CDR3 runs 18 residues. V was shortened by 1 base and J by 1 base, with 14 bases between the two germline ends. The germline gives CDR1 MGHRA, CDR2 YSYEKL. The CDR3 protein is CASSQVGPDQSGANVLTF. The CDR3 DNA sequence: TGCGCCAGCAGCCAAGTAGGGCCCGACCAGTCTGGGGCCAACGTCCTGACTTTC.

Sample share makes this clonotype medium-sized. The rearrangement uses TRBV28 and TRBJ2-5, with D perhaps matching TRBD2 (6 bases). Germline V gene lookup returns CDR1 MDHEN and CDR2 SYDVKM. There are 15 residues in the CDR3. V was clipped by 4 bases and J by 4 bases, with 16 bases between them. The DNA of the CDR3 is TGTGCCAGCAGTTCCACCCAGGGAGGTGGAGAGACCCAGTACTTC. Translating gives CASSSTQGGGETQYF. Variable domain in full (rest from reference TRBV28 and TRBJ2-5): DVKVTQSSRYLVKRTGEKVFLECVQDMDHENMFWYRQDPGLGLRLIYFSYDVKMKEKGDIPEGYSVSREKKERFSLILESASTNQTSMYLCASSSTQGGGETQYFGPGTRLLVL.

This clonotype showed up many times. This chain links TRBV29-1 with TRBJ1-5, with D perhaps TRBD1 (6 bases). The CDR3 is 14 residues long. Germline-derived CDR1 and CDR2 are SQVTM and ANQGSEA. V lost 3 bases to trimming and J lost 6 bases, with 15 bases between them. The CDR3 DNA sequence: TGCAGCGTTGAGCTGTTGGGGGGCGGTCAGCCCCAGCATTTT. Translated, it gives CSVELLGGGQPQHF.

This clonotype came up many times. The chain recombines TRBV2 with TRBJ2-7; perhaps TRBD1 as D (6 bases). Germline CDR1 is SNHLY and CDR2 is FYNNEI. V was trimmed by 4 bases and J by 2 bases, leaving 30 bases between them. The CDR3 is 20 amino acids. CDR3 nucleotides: TGTGCCAGCAGTGCGGCGGCACCCCGGGACACCCTCGTTCTCACCTACGAGCAGTACTTC. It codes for CASSAAAPRDTLVLTYEQYF.

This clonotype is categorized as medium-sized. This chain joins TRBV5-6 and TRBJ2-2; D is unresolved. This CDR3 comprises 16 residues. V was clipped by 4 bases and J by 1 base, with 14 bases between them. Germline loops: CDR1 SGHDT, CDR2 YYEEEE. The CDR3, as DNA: TGTGCCAGCAGCCCCTCATACATATTGAACACCGGGGAGCTGTTTTTT. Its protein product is CASSPSYILNTGELFF.

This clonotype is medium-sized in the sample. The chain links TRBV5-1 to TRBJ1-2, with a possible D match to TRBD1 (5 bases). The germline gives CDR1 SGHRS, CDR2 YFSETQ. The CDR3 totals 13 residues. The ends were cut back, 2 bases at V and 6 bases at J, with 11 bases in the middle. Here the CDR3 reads CASSFQGRDGYTF. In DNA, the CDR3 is TGCGCCAGCAGCTTCCAGGGAAGAGATGGCTACACCTTC.

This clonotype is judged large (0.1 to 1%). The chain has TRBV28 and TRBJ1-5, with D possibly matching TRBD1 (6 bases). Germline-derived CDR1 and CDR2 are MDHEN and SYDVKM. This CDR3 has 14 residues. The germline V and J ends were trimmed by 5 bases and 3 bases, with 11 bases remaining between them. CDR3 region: CASSRAGDNQPQHF. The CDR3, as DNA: TGTGCCAGCAGTAGGGCAGGGGACAATCAGCCCCAGCATTTT.

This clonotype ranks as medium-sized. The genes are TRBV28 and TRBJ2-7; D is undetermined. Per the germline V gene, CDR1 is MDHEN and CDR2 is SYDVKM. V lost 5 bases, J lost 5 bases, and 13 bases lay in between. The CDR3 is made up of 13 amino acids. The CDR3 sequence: CASSPLGVDEQYF. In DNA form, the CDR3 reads TGTGCCAGCAGTCCCCTCGGAGTCGACGAGCAGTACTTC.

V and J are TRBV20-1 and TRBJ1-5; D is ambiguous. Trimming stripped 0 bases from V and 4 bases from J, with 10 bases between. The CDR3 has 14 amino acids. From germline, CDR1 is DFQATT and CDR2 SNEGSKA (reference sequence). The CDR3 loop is CSAREGFANQPQHF. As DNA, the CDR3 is TGCAGTGCTAGAGAAGGTTTCGCGAATCAGCCCCAGCATTTT.

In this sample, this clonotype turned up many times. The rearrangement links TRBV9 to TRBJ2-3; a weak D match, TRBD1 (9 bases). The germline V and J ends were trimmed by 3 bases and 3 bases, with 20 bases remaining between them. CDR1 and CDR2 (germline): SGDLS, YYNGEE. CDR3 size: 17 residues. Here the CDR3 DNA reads TGTGCCAGCAGCGCCTTTACAGGGGGCGGGAGGACAGATACGCAGTATTTT. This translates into CASSAFTGGGRTDTQYF.

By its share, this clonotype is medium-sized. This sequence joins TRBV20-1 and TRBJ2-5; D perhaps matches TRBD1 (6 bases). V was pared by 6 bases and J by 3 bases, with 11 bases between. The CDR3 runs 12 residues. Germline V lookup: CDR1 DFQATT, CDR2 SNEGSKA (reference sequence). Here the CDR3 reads CSAAQGKETQYF. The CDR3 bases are TGCAGTGCCGCTCAGGGGAAAGAGACCCAGTACTTC.

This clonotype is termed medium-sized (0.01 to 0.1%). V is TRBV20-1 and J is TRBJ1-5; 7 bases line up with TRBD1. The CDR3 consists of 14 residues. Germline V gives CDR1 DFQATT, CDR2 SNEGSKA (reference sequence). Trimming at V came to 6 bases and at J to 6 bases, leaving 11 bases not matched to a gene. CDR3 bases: TGCAGTGCCACAGGACAGGAACGGAGTCAGCCCCAGCATTTT. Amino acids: CSATGQERSQPQHF.

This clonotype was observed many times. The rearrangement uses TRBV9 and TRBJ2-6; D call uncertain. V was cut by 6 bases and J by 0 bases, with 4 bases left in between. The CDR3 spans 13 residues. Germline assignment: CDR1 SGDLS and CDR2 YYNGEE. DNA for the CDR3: TGTGCCAGCACCCGCTCTGGGGCCAACGTCCTGACTTTC. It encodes CASTRSGANVLTF.

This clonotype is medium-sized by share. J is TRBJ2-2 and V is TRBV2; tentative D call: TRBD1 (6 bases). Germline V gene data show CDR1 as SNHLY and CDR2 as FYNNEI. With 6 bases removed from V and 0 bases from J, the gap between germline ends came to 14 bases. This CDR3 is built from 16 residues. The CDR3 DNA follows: TGTGCCAGCAGCGAATTGGGACAAGCGAACACCGGGGAGCTGTTTTTT. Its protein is CASSELGQANTGELFF.

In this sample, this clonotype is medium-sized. CDR3 DNA: TGTGCCAGCAGCTTAGACGCCGGGGAGCTGTTTTTT. Translation: CASSLDAGELFF. The genes are TRBV11-2 and TRBJ2-2, with unresolved D. Germline CDR1 reads SGHAT; CDR2 reads FQNNGV. The CDR3 sequence is 12 residues long. Trimming shortened V by 0 bases and J by 6 bases, and 2 bases separated the two germline ends.

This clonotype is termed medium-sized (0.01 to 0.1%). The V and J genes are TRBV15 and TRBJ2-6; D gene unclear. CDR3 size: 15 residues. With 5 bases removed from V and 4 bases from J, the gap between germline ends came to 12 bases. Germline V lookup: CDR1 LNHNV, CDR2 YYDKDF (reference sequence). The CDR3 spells CATSRRTPGANVLTF. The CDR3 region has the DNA TGTGCCACCAGCCGCCGGACCCCCGGGGCCAACGTCCTGACTTTC. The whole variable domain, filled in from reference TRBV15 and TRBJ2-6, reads DAMVIQNPRYQVTQFGKPVTLSCSQTLNHNVMYWYQQKSSQAPKLLFHYYDKDFNNEADTPDNFQSRRPNTSFCFLDIRSPGLGDTAMYLCATSRRTPGANVLTFGAGSRLTVL.

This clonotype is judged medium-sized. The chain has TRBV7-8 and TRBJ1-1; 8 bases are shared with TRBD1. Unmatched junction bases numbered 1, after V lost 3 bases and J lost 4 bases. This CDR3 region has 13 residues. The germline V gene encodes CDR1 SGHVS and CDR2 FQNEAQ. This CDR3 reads CASSFDRGTEAFF. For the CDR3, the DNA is TGTGCCAGCAGCTTCGACAGGGGCACTGAAGCTTTCTTT.

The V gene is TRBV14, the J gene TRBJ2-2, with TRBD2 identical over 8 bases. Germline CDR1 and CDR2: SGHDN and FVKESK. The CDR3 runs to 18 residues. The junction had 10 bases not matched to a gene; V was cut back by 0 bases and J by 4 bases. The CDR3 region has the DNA TGTGCCAGCAGCCAAGATCGAAGCGGGAGAGTCCGCACCGGGGAGCTGTTTTTT. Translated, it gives CASSQDRSGRVRTGELFF.

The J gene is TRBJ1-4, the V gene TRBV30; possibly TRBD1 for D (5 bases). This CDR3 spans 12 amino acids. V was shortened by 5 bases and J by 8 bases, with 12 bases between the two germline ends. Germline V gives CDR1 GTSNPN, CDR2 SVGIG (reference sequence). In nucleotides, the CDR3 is TGTGCCTGGTCCCGGGGCATCGAAAAACTGTTTTTT. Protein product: CAWSRGIEKLFF.

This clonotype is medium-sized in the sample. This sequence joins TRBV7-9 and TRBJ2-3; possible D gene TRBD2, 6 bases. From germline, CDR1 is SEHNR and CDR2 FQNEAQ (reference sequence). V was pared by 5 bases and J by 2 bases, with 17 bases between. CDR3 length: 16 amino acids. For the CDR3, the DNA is TGTGCCAGCAGCCTCGACTGGCGGGATTCCACAGATACGCAGTATTTT. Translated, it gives CASSLDWRDSTDTQYF.

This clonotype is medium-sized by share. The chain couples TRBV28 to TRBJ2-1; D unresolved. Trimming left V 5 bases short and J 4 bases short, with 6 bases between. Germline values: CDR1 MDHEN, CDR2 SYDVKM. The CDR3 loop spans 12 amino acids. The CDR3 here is CASSPSYNEQFF. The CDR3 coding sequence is TGTGCCAGCAGTCCCTCATACAATGAGCAGTTCTTC.

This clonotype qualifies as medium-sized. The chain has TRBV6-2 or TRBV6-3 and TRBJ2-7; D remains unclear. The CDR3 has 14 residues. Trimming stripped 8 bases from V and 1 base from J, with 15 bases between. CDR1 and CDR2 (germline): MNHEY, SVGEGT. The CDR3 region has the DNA TGTGCCAGCGAACGGATCTTTTTTTCCTACGAGCAGTACTTC. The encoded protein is CASERIFFSYEQYF.

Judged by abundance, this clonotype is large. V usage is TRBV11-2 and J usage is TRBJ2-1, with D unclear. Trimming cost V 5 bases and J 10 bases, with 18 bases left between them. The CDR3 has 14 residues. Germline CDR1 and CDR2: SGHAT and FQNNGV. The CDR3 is CASSPLIGPAEQFF. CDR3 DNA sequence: TGTGCCAGCAGCCCCCTTATTGGACCCGCCGAGCAGTTCTTC.